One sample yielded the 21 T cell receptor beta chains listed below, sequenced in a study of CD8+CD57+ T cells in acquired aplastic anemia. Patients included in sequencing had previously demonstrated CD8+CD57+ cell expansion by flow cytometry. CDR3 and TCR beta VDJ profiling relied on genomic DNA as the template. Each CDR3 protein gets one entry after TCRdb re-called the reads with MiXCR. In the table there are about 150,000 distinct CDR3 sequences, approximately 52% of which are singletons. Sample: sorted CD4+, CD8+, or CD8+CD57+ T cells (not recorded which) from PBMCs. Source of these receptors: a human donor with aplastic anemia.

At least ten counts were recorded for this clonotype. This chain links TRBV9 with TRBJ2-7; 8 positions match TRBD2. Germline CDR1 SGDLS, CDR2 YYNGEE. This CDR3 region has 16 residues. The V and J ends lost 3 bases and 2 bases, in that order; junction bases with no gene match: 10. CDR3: CASSAGGAGSPYEQYF. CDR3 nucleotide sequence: TGTGCCAGCAGCGCGGGGGGGGCGGGCTCACCCTACGAGCAGTACTTC.

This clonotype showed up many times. CDR3 region: CASSLAVTGDEKLFF. CDR3 sequence (DNA): TGTGCCAGCAGCTTGGCCGTGACAGGGGATGAAAAACTGTTTTTT. This sequence joins TRBV5-6 and TRBJ1-4; 8 bases fit TRBD1. Germline CDR1 is SGHDT and CDR2 is YYEEEE. The CDR3 loop spans 15 amino acids. Unmatched junction bases numbered 4, after V lost 0 bases and J lost 6 bases. The full variable domain, rest sourced from reference TRBV5-6 and TRBJ1-4, is DAGVTQSPTHLIKTRGQQVTLRCSPKSGHDTVSWYQQALGQGPQFIFQYYEEEERQRGNFPDRFSGHQFPNYSSELNVNALLLGDSALYLCASSLAVTGDEKLFFGSGTQLSVL.

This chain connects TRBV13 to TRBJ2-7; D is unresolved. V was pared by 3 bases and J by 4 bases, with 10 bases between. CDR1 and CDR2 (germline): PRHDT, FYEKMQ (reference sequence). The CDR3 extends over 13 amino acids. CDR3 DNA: TGTGCCAGCAGCTTGGTAAATGAGTACGAGCAGTACTTC. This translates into CASSLVNEYEQYF.

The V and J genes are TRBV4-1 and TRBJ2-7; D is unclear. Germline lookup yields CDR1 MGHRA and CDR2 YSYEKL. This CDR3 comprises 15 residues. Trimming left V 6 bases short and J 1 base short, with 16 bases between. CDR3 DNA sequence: TGCGCCAGCAGTCCACCGTCTGGCAAATCCTACGAGCAGTACTTC. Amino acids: CASSPPSGKSYEQYF.

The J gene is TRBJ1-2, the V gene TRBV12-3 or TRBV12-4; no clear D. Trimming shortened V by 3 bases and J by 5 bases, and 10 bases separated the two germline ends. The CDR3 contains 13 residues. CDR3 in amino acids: CASSFRQSYGYTF. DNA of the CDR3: TGTGCCAGCAGTTTTCGGCAGTCATATGGCTACACCTTC.

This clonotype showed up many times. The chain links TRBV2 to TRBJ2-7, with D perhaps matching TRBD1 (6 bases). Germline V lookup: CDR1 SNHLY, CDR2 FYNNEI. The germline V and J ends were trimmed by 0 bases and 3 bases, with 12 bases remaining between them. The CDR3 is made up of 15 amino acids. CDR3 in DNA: TGTGCCAGCAGTGAAGCATTCGGCAGGGGCTACGAGCAGTACTTC. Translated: CASSEAFGRGYEQYF.

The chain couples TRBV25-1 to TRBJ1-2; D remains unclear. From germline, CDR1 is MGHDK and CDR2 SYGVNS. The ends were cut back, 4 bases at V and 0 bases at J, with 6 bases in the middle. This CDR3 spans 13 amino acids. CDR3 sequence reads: CASSAGANYGYTF. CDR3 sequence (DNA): TGTGCCAGCAGTGCAGGAGCTAACTATGGCTACACCTTC.

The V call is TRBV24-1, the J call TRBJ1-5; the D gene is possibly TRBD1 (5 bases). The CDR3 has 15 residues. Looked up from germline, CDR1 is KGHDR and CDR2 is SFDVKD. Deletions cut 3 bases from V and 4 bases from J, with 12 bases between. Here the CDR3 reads CATSDGVGTNQPQHF. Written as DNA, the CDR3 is TGTGCCACCAGTGATGGGGTAGGGACGAATCAGCCCCAGCATTTT.

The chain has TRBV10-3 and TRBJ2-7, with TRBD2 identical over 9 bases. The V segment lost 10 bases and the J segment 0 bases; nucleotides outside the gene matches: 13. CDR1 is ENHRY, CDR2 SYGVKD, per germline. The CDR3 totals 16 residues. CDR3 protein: CATAGLALSSSYEQYF. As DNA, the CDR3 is TGTGCCACCGCGGGACTAGCCCTCTCAAGCTCCTACGAGCAGTACTTC.

The DNA of the CDR3 is TGTGCCATCAATCCTGGGGGGGTACAAGAGACCCAGTACTTC. It is translated as CAINPGGVQETQYF. This rearrangement joins TRBV10-3 to TRBJ2-5; TRBD2 matches at 7 bases. The CDR3 is 14 amino acids. J was trimmed by 2 bases and V by 7 bases; bases with no gene match: 7. Germline loops: CDR1 ENHRY, CDR2 SYGVKD.

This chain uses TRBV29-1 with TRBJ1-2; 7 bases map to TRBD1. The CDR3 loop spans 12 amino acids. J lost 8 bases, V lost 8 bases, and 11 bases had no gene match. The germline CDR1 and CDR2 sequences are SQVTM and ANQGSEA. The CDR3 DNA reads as TGCAGCTACCTCAGAGACAGGGTGGGCTACACCTTC. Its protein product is CSYLRDRVGYTF.

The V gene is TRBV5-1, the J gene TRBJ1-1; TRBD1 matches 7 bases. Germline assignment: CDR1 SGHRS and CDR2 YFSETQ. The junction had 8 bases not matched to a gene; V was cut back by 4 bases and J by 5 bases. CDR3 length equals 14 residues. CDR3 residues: CASSPQGEWTEAFF. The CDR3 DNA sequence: TGCGCCAGCAGCCCCCAGGGGGAATGGACTGAAGCTTTCTTT. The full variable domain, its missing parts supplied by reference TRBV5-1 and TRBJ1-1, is KAGVTQTPRYLIKTRGQQVTLSCSPISGHRSVSWYQQTPGQGLQFLFEYFSETQRNKGNFPGRFSGRQFSNSRSEMNVSTLELGDSALYLCASSPQGEWTEAFFGQGTRLTVV.

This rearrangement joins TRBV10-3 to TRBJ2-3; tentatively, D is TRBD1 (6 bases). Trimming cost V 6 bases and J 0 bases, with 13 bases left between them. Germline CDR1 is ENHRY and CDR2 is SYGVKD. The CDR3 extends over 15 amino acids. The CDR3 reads CAIRETGVSTDTQYF. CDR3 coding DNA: TGTGCCATCAGAGAGACAGGAGTTAGCACAGATACGCAGTATTTT.

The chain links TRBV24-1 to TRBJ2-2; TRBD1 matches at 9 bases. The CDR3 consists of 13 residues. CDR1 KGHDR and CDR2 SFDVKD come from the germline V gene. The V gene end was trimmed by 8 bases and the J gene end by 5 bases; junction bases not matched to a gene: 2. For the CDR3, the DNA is TGTGCCACCACGGACAGGGGAACCGGGGAGCTGTTTTTT. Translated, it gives CATTDRGTGELFF.

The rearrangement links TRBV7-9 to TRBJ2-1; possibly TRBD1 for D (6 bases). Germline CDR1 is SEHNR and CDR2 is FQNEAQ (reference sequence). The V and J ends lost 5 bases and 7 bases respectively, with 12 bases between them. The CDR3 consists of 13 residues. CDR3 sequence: CASSHRGQNEQFF. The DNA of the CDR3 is TGTGCCAGCAGCCACCGGGGACAAAATGAGCAGTTCTTC.

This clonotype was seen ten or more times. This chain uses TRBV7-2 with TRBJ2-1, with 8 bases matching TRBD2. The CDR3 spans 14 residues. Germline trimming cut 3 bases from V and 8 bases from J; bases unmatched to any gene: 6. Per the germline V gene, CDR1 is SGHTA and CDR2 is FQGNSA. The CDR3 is CASSFGTSLYEQFF. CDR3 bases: TGTGCCAGCAGCTTCGGGACTAGTCTTTATGAGCAGTTCTTC.

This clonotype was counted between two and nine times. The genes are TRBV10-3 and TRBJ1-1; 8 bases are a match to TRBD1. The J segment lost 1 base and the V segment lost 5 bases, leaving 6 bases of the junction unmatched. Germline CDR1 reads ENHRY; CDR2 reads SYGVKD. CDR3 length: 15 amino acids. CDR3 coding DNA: TGTGCCATCAGTAAGGACAGGGTGGGGAACACTGAAGCTTTCTTT. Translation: CAISKDRVGNTEAFF.

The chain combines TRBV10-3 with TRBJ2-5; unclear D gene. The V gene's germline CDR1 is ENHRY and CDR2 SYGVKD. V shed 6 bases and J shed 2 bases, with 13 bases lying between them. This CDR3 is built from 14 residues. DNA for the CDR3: TGTGCCATCAGGGTTTCTAGGGCTCAAGAGACCCAGTACTTC. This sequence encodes CAIRVSRAQETQYF.

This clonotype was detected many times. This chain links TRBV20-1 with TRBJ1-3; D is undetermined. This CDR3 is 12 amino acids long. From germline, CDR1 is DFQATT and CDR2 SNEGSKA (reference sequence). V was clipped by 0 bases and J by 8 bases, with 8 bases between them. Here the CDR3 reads CSARDLEDTIYF. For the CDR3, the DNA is TGCAGTGCTAGAGATCTTGAGGACACCATATATTTT.

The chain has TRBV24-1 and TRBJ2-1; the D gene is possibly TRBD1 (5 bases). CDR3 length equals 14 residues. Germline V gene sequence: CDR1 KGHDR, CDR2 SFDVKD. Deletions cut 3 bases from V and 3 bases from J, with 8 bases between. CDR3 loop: CATSDADSYNEQFF. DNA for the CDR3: TGTGCCACCAGTGATGCCGACAGCTACAATGAGCAGTTCTTC.

The CDR3 DNA follows: TGTGCCATCATGGGACAGGGAGACTATGGCTACACCTTC. Protein: CAIMGQGDYGYTF. The genes are TRBV10-3 and TRBJ1-2, with TRBD1 identical over 9 bases. The CDR3 loop spans 13 amino acids. Germline V gene data show CDR1 as ENHRY and CDR2 as SYGVKD. Unmatched junction bases numbered 3, after V lost 7 bases and J lost 3 bases.